This T cell receptor (beta chain) came from a study of CD8+ T cells in alopecia areata. The treatment denotes: oral pan-JAK inhibitor, 5-10 mg twice daily. Germline V gene lookup returns CDR1 SQVTM and CDR2 ANQGSEA. This CDR3 comprises 13 residues. The ends were cut back, 7 bases at V and 0 bases at J, with 9 bases in the middle. Following extraction, RNA underwent reverse transcription to cDNA, which served as the sequencing template. Clones were sequenced by immunoSEQ multiplex PCR, and TCRdb holds only the in-frame ones, with some missing. The table has 180,000 or so clones, less than 75% seen once.

The V call is TRBV29-1, the J call TRBJ2-2; D possibly uses TRBD1 or TRBD2 (5 bases each). This sequence was found in a human donor with alopecia areata. This material consisted of CD4+ T cells sorted from blood, taken at approximately week 61, from a patient treated with tofacitinib. The CDR3 here is CSAGRTNTGELFF. CDR3 DNA sequence: TGCAGCGCGGGACGGACGAACACCGGGGAGCTGTTTTTT.